This T cell receptor (beta chain) was identified in a study of T cells in Graves' hyperthyroidism and ophthalmopathy. In germline, CDR1 is GTSNPN, CDR2 SVGIG (reference sequence). The length of the CDR3 is 14 residues. This clonotype was detected many times. An end of the junction does not agree with germline; a read error may underlie this. Calling Graves' hyperthyroidism stable meant ophthalmopathy did not progress within 18 months. Patients between 18 and 65 years old had hyperthyroidism, newly diagnosed and lasting under 2 months. PBMCs stemmed from less than 13 ml fresh peripheral blood. Amplification of TCR beta CDR3 regions was performed using RNA transcripts as template. The TCR CDR3 was amplified in a first-round RT-PCR using the HTBI primer set. Via MiXCR, TCRdb re-called the multiplex PCR reads, giving one row per CDR3 protein. The sample includes fewer than 400,000 distinct CDR3 sequences, approximately 17% of them seen just once.

Sequenced material: blood. This sequence joins TRBV30 and TRBJ2-3; D is perhaps TRBD1 or TRBD2 (7 bases each). This clonotype originated in a man aged 30 to 45 with Graves' hyperthyroidism. The CDR3 DNA reads as TGTGCCTGTTATCCCAGGGGGGGCACAAATACGCAGTATTTT. Its protein is CACYPRGGTNTQYF. Drawing the rest from reference TRBV30 and TRBJ2-3, the complete variable domain is SQTIHQWPATLVQPVGSPLSLECTVEGTSNPNLYWYRQAAGRGLQLLFYSVGIGQISSEVPQNLSASRPQDRQFILSSKKLLLSDSGFYLCACYPRGGTNTQYFGPGTRLTVL.